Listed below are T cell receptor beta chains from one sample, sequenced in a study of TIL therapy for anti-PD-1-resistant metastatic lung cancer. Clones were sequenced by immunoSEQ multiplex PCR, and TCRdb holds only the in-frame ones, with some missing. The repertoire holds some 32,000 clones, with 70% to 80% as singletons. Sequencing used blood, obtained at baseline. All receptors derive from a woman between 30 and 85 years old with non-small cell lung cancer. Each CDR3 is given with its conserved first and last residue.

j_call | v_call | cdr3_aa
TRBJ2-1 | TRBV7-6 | CASSLGASSYNEQFF
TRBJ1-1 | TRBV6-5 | CASRSPGGRGAFF
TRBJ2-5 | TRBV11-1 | CASSLGSGQETQYF
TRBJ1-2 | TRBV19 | CASKQDRMRSGYTF
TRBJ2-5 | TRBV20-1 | CSASGEETQYF
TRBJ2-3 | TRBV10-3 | CAISRRTDTQYF
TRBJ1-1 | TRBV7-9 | CASSRGEGKVAFF
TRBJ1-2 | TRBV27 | CASTKLPGQGNGYTF
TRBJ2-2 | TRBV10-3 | CAISESPSGSSTGELFF
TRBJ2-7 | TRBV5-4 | CASSLLQGREQYF
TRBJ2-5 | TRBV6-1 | CASSEALAGGTQYF
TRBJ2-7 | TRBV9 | CASSAAPGGVGEQYF
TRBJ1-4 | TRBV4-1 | CASSQDGDSLNEKLFF
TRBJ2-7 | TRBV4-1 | CASSQPIGPSGLGSDEQYF
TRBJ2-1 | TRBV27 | CASSPYRLRSLEQFF
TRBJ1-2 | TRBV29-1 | CSVEDTGASSYGYTF
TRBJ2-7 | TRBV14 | CASSQATGFYEQYF
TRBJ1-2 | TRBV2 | CASGTGQGASNYGYTF
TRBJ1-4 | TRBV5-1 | CASSLGSSGEKLFF
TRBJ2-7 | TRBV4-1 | CASSRRDYSYEQYF
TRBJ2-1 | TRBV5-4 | CASSPGLDNEQFF
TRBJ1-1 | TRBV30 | CALDESADEAFF
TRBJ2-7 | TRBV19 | CASSISRNRTYEQYF
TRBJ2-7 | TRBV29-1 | CSASHSYEQYF
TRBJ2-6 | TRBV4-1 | CASSQDLGSGANVLTF
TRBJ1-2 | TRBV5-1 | CASSLVGKDYGYTF
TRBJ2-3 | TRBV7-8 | CASSLMPGADTQYF
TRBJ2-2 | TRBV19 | CASSRVTGELFF
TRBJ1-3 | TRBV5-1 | CASSLADGVNTIYF
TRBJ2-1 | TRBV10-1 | CASSLTGTKNEQFF
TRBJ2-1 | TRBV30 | CAWSGGTSGQQFF
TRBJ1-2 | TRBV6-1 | CASSTGGGFSFGYTF
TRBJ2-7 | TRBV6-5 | CASSPQGHEQYF
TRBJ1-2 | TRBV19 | CASNSEVTGSEKYGYTF
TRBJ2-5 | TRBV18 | CASSREPRGETQYF
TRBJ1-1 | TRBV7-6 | CASSQPNTEAFF
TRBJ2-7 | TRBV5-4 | CASSFRGAYEQYF